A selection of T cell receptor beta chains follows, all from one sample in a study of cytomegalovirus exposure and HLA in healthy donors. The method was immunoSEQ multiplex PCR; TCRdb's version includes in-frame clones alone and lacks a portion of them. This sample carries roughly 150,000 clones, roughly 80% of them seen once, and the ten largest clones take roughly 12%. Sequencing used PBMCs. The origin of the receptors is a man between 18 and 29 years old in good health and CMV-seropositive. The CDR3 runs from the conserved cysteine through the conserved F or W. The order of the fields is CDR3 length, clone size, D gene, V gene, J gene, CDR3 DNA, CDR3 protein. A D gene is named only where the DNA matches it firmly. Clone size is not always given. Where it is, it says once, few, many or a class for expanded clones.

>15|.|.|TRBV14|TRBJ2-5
TGTGCCAGCAGCCAAGGCAGAACGATTCAAGAGACCCAGTACTTC
CASSQGRTIQETQYF
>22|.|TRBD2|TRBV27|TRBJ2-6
TGTGCCAGCAGTTTAACCTTGCTTGGGACTAGCGGGAGGTATTCTGGGGCCAACGTCCTGACTTTC
CASSLTLLGTSGRYSGANVLTF
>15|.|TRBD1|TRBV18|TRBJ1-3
TGTGCCAGCTCACCGGGACAGAACTCTGGAAACACCATATATTTT
CASSPGQNSGNTIYF
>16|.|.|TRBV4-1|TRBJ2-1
TGCGCCAGCAGCCCCAGGGGAGGGTCTTTATACAATGAGCAGTTCTTC
CASSPRGGSLYNEQFF
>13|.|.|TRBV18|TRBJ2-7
TGTGCCAGCTCACCACCCCTCCTCTACGAGCAGTACTTC
CASSPPLLYEQYF
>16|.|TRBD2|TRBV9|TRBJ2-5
TGTGCCAGCAGCGCCACTCCCCTAGCGGGGGCGGAGACCCAGTACTTC
CASSATPLAGAETQYF
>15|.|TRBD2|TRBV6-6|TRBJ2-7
TGTGCCAGCAGTTGGGGGACTAGTAGCCGATACGAGCAGTACTTC
CASSWGTSSRYEQYF
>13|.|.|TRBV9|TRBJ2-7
TGTGCCAGCAGCCAGTTTGGGGGCAACGAGCAGTACTTC
CASSQFGGNEQYF
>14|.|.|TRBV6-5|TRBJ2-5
TGTGCCAGCAGTTACTCTTGGGGGCCAGAGACCCAGTACTTC
CASSYSWGPETQYF
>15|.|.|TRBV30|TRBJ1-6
TGTGCCTGGAGTGTCGGTGCGGGGGTTGTTTCACCCCTCCACTTT
CAWSVGAGVVSPLHF
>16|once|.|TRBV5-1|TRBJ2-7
TGCGCCAGCAGCGGCGGCGGACTGGGAAGCTCCTACGAGCAGTACTTC
CASSGGGLGSSYEQYF
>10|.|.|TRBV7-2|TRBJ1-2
TGTGCCAGCAGCTTAGAGACTATGCATTTC
CASSLETMHF
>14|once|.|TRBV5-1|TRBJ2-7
TGCGCCAGCAGCTTGGGTTTCGGGAACTACGAGCAGTACTTC
CASSLGFGNYEQYF
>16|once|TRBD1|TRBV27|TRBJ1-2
TGTGCCAGCAGTCTCATCTCCGGGACAGGGCCCTATGGCTACACCTTC
CASSLISGTGPYGYTF
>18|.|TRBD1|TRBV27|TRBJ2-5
TGTGCCAGCAGTTCTCGGGACAGGGGTATAGAGAATGAAGAGACCCAGTACTTC
CASSSRDRGIENEETQYF
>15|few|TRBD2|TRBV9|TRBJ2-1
TGTGCCAGCAGCGAGAGCGGGAGAATAGGCAATGAGCAGTTCTTC
CASSESGRIGNEQFF
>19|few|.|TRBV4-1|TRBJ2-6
TGCGCCAGCAGCCACGTACGGCAGGTACACAATTCTGGGGCCAACGTCCTGACTTTC
CASSHVRQVHNSGANVLTF
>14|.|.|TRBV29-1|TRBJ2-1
TGCAGCGTTGGAGCGTCCGGCTCCTACAATGAGCAGTTCTTC
CSVGASGSYNEQFF
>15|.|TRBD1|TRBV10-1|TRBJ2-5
TGCGCCAGCAGTGAGCAGGGGGAGAATCTAGAGACCCAGTACTTC
CASSEQGENLETQYF
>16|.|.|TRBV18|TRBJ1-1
TGTGCCAGCTCACGCACGGACAGCCTGGGGAGCACTGAAGCTTTCTTT
CASSRTDSLGSTEAFF
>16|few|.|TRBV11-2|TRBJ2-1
TGTGCCAGCAGCGATGCCTTACAGGGAAAGTACAATGAGCAGTTCTTC
CASSDALQGKYNEQFF
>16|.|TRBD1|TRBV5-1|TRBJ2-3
TGCGCCAGCAGCAGGGCCGGGACAGGGGGACCAGATACGCAGTATTTT
CASSRAGTGGPDTQYF
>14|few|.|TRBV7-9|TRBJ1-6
TGTGCCAGCAGCCGCGGGACTAGGGATTCACCCCTCCACTTT
CASSRGTRDSPLHF
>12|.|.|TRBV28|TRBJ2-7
TGTGCCAGCAGGCGGGGGCGGTACGAGCAGTACTTC
CASRRGRYEQYF
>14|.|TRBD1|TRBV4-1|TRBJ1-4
TGCGCCAGCAGCGTACAGGGGATGTGGGAAAAACTGTTTTTT
CASSVQGMWEKLFF
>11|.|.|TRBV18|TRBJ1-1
TGTGCCAGCTCCTCGCGGACTGAAGCTTTCTTT
CASSSRTEAFF
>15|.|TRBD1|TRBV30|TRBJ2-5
TGTGCCTGGAGCGGCCTGGGACAGGGATCGGAGACCCAGTACTTC
CAWSGLGQGSETQYF
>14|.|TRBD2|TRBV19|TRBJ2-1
TGTGCCATTAGGACTAGCGGGATCGGTAATGAGCAGTTCTTC
CAIRTSGIGNEQFF
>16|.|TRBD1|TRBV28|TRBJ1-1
TGTGCCAGCAGTAACCGGGACAGGTCATTGAACACTGAAGCTTTCTTT
CASSNRDRSLNTEAFF